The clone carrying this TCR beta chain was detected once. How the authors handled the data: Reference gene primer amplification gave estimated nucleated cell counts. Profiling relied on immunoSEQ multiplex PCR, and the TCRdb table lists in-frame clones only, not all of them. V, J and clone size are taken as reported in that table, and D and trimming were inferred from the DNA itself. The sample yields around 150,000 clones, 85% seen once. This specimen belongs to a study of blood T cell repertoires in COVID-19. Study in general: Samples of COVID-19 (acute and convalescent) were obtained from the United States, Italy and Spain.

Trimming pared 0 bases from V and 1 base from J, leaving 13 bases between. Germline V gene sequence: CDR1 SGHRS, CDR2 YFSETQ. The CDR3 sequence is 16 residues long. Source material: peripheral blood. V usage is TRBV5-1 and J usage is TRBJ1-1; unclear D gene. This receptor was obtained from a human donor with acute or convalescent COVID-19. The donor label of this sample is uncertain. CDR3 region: CASSLGQVEPNTEAFF. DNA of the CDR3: TGCGCCAGCAGCTTGGGTCAGGTAGAGCCGAACACTGAAGCTTTCTTT.